This T cell receptor beta chain was identified in a study of cytomegalovirus exposure and HLA in healthy donors (dated by TCRdb to the late 2010s). In terms of the full investigation: An earlier analysis of around 600 of the donors reported roughly 270 Gb of sequence data and some 100 million unique TCR beta sequences from some 180 million T cells. An early release covering 550 to 700 HLA-typed donors comprised about 310 gigabases of sequencing data and around 80 million unique TCR sequences. Of the 398 genotyped donors, 81% fell in the genetic ancestry cluster associated with self-reported Caucasian donors. The study aimed to test whether cataloging public T cell receptors could reveal signatures of past pathogen exposure. The T cell repertoires of some 670 subjects were profiled by immunosequencing and related to cytomegalovirus serostatus. Along with the roughly 670-subject first cohort, a separate validation cohort of around 120 different subjects was used. High-throughput TCR immunosequencing, statistical association of individual TCRs with disease status, and machine learning were combined to predict cytomegalovirus infection status. To study patterns of TCR occurrence, a later analysis re-analyzed previously published TCR beta repertoires from more than 550 donors and added high-resolution HLA genotyping. Rather than using new phenotypic data, the later analysis identified candidate immune exposures from TCR beta sequences and from how often those sequences occurred across donors. In an earlier analysis of a few hundred of the donors, high-throughput TCR beta sequencing was used to judge whether each TCR beta V gene segment behaved as functional or pseudogenic. Alongside the repertoire data, information on donor age, sex, ethnicity and CMV serostatus was compiled. A later genetic analysis used genome-wide SNP genotypes for about 65% of the 666 donors, treating that subset as a discovery cohort. All discovery cohort repertoires had been generated using a single sequencing platform. HLA typing included class I and class II loci at four-digit resolution. The number of typed donors differed by locus: roughly 629-640 for A, B, C, DRB1 and DQB1; approximately 530 for DQA1; around 610 for DPA1; and about 450 for DPB1. Because of strong linkage in the cohort, five DR-DQ haplotypes were treated as single units for association and clustering. Among some 410 genotyped donors of the cohort, an average of approximately 200,000 unique TCR beta nucleotide sequences was sequenced per donor, of which about 19% were non-productive. Points the paper makes about the study in general: The authors suggested that the approach could potentially be generalized to other disease states and immunological phenotypes. In a later analysis, the rate of TCR association differed among HLA loci, with DRB1 alleles having the most associated TCRs and HLA-C alleles having the fewest. According to a later genetic analysis, donors in an Asian-associated ancestry cluster had fewer N-insertions in productive TCRs than the approximately 690-donor mean. A further reported finding was that TCR beta sequences accurately predicted the HLA-A and HLA-B alleles for most subjects in the first cohort. Linkage disequilibrium might explain the correlated functional status among segregating V segments, but an unknown experimental factor could not be excluded. Some IMGT-functional V segments, including TRBV6-2 and TRBV6-3, could not be told apart with the 87-base-pair reads, so those segments were excluded. The sequencing pipeline was judged likely to have produced a cluster of highly shared sequence variants as a technical artifact. The classifier was reported to diagnose cytomegalovirus status with high specificity and sensitivity in both the original and validation cohorts. Because HLA typing was missing for some donors at each locus, association tests included only the typed subset. In this cohort, only TCR beta chains were sequenced, and detectable features were limited by the absence of alpha or paired-chain data. Most CMV-associated TCR beta chains appeared to be HLA-restricted in a later analysis, and the HLA associations seemed to be driven largely by CMV exposure. Compared with equally common non-associated chains, HLA-associated TCR beta chains in a later analysis were more clonally expanded and had lower generation probabilities. In the study, some 160 TCR beta chains were listed as associated with cytomegalovirus. For the cohort, immune exposure information was limited to CMV serostatus. A later analysis reported that several top co-occurrence clusters appeared linked to parvovirus B19, influenza, CMV and Epstein-Barr virus. Across donors, most TCR sequences were observed very rarely, whereas some public TCRs were present in many individuals. Because counts were too low, roughly 17 rarely observed V segments, including chromosome 9 orphons, were left out of the earlier analysis of some 640 of the donors. In vitro tests confirmed that three of the cytomegalovirus-associated TCR beta chains recognize cytomegalovirus antigens. An earlier analysis of approximately 530 of the donors showed that most TCR beta V segments appeared in productive rearrangements either about 87% or about 30% of the time, which broadly matched IMGT annotations. Roughly uniform sequencing depth across donors was assumed in presence/absence analyses, although this assumption may not hold. Specific HLA alleles were associated with around 18,000 TCR beta sequences at a false discovery rate of 0.05 in a later analysis. In a later genetic analysis, a missense DCLRE1C variant was associated with V-gene and J-gene trimming of TCR beta chains, and the association was replicated in an independent cohort. Strong co-occurrence of HLA alleles, especially DR and DQ, made assigning TCR associations to individual alleles difficult.

In total, fewer than 750 healthy bone marrow donors made up the cohort. All cohort members were sampled while nominally healthy, although unrecorded immune exposures were likely present. The donor was CMV seronegative and belonged to the group of around 400 seronegative cohort members. A peripheral blood sample was collected from each donor, and TCR beta sequencing was performed on peripheral blood mononuclear cells. Genomic DNA extraction from the blood cell samples was performed with the Qiagen DNeasy Blood Extraction Kit. The library was made by the immunoSEQ multiplex PCR assay. For the multiplex PCR, a mixture combining 60 forward primers for TCR Vbeta segments and 13 reverse primers for TCR Jbeta segments was used. The CDR3 region of rearranged TCR beta genes was amplified from genomic DNA by a multiplex PCR assay. Amplified TCR beta libraries were sequenced as 87-base-pair reads on the Illumina HiSeq System. Regarding the original processing steps: A later analysis tallied around 87 million unique TCR beta chains across the 650 to 750 repertoires, and some 12 million of those chains were shared by two or more donors. Raw reads were error-corrected and collapsed into unique sequences by a nearest-neighbor algorithm in which closely related sequences were merged to remove PCR and sequencing errors. CDR3 sequences were aligned to IMGT reference sequences to assign V, D and J gene segments. Each retained sequence needed at least a six-nucleotide match to both a V gene segment and a J gene segment. Rearrangements were called productive when the CDR3 lacked stop codons and stayed in frame with V and J; all others were non-productive. CDR3 was defined by IMGT convention, running from the second conserved V-encoded cysteine to the conserved J-encoded phenylalanine. In an earlier analysis of 550 to 650 of the donors, sequences lacking an unambiguous match to a single V gene segment were excluded. An earlier analysis of over 450 of the donors classified V segments as functional when productive rearrangements were above 56.7% and as segregating when the standard deviation between donors was above 5%. A statistical classification framework was built to diagnose cytomegalovirus status from the catalog of TCR beta chain sequences. In a later analysis, V and J genes were assigned by comparing TCR nucleotide sequences against IMGT/GENE-DB human TR gene sequences. Using the TCRdist pipeline, a later analysis assigned CDR3 sequences along with most-parsimonious VDJ recombination scenarios. In a later analysis, each TCR beta chain was defined by its CDR3 amino acid sequence together with its V-gene family, and reads without a unique V-gene family were excluded. To address suspected cross-contamination and a sequencing artifact, a later analysis removed 450 to 700 highly shared, low-generation-probability nucleotide sequences. In a later analysis, a clonal expansion index for each public chain was calculated from normalized within-repertoire ranks of inferred template counts. A later analysis computed generation probabilities with a VDJ recombination model fitted to out-of-frame rearrangements, and checked the results against IGoR. In a later analysis, hypergeometric tests were used to score TCR-TCR, TCR-HLA and TCR-CMV co-occurrence, with a repertoire-size bias correction applied to TCR pairs. To estimate false discovery rates, a later analysis permuted the HLA or CMV assignments 20 times. In a later analysis, co-occurring TCRs were grouped using DBSCAN, with TCRdist sequence similarity added in when clustering inside HLA-allele-positive subsets. For co-occurrence clustering, repertoires with fewer than 30,000 or more than 120,000 public chains were excluded, along with five or six repertoires with anomalous nucleotide sharing. In TCRdb, the immuneACCESS table is reduced to in-frame sequences with V and J assigned. These tables do not hold every clone; where another copy was compared, an unresolved V gene accounts for under half, and the others remain unexplained. That table furnishes V, J and clone size, whereas the DNA furnished D and trimming. The table for this sample lists 200,000 or so clones; 84% of them were counted only once. Of the sample, 0.25% to 0.3% falls within the top ten clones.

Via the germline V gene, CDR1 is SQVTM and CDR2 ANQGSEA. CDR3 length: 13 amino acids, cysteine to phenylalanine. The kept DNA is CDR3 alone, 39 bases in frame from the first base. Relative to germline, V is missing 1 base and J is missing 8 bases, with 6 bases of the junction outside any gene match. As regards this clone: Its antigen remains undetermined. No clone much larger than this one lies a single base away; base qualities are absent.

The sequence links TRBV29-1 to TRBJ1-2; the junction holds 8 bases that match TRBD1. The receptor comes from a boy aged 5 to 17 in good health and CMV-seronegative. The specimen was PBMCs. The CDR3 region: CSVEGGTGDGYTF. The nucleotides read TGCAGCGTTGAAGGTGGGACAGGAGACGGCTACACCTTC.